This T cell receptor (beta chain) was captured by sequencing in a study of breast tumors, draining lymph nodes, adjacent tissues. This CDR3 is 13 amino acids long. Germline V gene data show CDR1 as SGHVS and CDR2 as FNYEAQ. V was pared by 5 bases and J by 4 bases, with 10 bases between. Study-wide results and limits: The lymph node origin of tumor T cells was framed as consistent with a hypothesis, not demonstrated.

Comments on this clonotype: Its matching antigen is unknown.

TCRdb fed the multiplex PCR reads into MiXCR, producing one record per CDR3 protein. The data show about 63,000 distinct CDR3 sequences, with roughly 57% seen just once and roughly 19% held by the top ten. The sample comprised breast tumor tissue. The chain carries TRBV7-6 and TRBJ2-3; D uncertain. This clonotype originated in a female donor with breast cancer. Some clones in this sample may be carry-over from other donors' samples. The chain's CDR3 is CASSPAPADTQYF. For the CDR3, the DNA is TGTGCCAGCAGCCCGGCCCCGGCAGATACGCAGTATTTT.